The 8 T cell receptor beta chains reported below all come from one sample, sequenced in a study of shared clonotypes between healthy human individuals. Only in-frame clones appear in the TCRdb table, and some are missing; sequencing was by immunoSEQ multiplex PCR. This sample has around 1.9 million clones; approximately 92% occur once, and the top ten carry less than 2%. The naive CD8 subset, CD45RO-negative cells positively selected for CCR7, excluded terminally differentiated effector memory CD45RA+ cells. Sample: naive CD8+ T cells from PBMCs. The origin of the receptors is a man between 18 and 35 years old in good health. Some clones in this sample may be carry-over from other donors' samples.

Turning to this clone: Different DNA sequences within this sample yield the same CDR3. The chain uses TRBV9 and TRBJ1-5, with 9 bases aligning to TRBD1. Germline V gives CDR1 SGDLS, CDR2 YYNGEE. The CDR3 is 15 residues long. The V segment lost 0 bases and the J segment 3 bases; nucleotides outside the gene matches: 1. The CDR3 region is CASSVGTGANQPQHF. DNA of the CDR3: TGTGCCAGCAGCGTAGGGACAGGGGCCAATCAGCCCCAGCATTTT. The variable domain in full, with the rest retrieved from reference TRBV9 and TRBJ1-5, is DSGVTQTPKHLITATGQRVTLRCSPRSGDLSVYWYQQSLDQGLQFLIQYYNGEERAKGNILERFSAQQFPDLHSELNLSSLELGDSALYFCASSVGTGANQPQHFGDGTRLSIL.

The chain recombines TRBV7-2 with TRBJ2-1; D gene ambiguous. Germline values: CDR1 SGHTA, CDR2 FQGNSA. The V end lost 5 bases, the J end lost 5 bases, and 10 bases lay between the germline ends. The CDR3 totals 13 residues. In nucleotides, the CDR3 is TGTGCCAGCAGCCGTGCTGGGGACAATGAGCAGTTCTTC. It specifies CASSRAGDNEQFF.

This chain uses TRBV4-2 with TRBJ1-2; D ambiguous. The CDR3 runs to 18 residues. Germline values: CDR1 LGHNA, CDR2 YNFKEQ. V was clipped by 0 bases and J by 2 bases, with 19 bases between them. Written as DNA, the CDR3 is TGTGCCAGCAGCCAAGATTTGGCTTCGTTTACCCTCAACTATGGCTACACCTTC. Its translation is CASSQDLASFTLNYGYTF.

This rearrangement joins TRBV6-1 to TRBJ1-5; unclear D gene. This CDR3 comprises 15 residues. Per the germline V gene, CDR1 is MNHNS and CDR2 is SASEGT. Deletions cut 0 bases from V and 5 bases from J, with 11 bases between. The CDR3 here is CASSEASGPDQPQHF. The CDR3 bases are TGTGCCAGCAGTGAAGCCTCGGGCCCCGATCAGCCCCAGCATTTT.

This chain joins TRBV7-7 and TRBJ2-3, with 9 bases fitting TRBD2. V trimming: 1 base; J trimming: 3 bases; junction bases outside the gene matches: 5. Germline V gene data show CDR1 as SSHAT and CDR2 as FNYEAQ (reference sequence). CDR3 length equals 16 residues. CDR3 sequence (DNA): TGTGCCAGCAGCTTAGGTCCTAGCGGGGCTACAGATACGCAGTATTTT. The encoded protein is CASSLGPSGATDTQYF.

CDR3 sequence: CASSPPIQGAGRHRAFF. CDR3 coding DNA: TGTGCCAGCTCACCTCCAATCCAAGGGGCAGGGAGGCATCGAGCTTTCTTT. The chain uses TRBV18 and TRBJ1-1, with TRBD1 as a possible D gene (5 bases). V was clipped by 3 bases and J by 10 bases, with 27 bases between them. The V gene's germline CDR1 is KGHSH and CDR2 LQKENI. This CDR3 is built from 17 residues.

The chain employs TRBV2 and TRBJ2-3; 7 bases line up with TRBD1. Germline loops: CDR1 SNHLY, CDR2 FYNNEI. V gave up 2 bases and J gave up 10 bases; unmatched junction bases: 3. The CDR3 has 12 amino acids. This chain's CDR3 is CASSEMGQPQYF. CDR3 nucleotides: TGTGCCAGCAGTGAAATGGGACAGCCGCAGTATTTT.

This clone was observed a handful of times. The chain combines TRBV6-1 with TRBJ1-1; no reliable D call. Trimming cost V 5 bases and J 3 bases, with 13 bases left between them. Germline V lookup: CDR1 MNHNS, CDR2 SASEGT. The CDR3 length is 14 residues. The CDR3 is CASSFNSWDTEAFF. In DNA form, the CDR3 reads TGTGCCAGCAGTTTCAACAGTTGGGACACTGAAGCTTTCTTT.